A single sample is the source of the 24 T cell receptor beta chains below, sequenced in a study of blood T cells in healthy people across ages. The use of a sample-barcoded 5' primer and a J-beta primer mix characterized a second PCR of roughly 7 to 11 cycles. TCRdb ran MiXCR on the 5' RACE reads and lists one entry per CDR3 protein. The table shows about 1.4 million distinct CDR3 sequences, with around 59% occurring only once. The sample consisted of blood. The receptors stem from a young man in good health.

This clonotype has only a few counts. The rearrangement uses TRBV7-2 and TRBJ2-5; 9 positions match TRBD1. This CDR3 has 15 amino acids. CDR1 and CDR2 (germline): SGHTA, FQGNSA. V lost 4 bases and J lost 2; bases outside the gene matches: 5. For the CDR3, the DNA is TGTGCCAGCAGCTGGACAGGGGCGAATCAAGAGACCCAGTACTTC. Its translation is CASSWTGANQETQYF.

This clonotype was observed a few times. This chain links TRBV6-1 with TRBJ2-7; TRBD2 agrees at 9 bases. The J call may be mistaken, given a closer DNA end match to TRBJ2-3. CDR1 and CDR2 (germline): MNHNS, SASEGT. The CDR3 runs to 14 residues. As DNA, the CDR3 is TGTGCCAGCAGTGCCCCGGGACTAGCTGATACGCAGTATTTT. Translation gives CASSAPGLADTQYF.

The J gene is TRBJ2-1, the V gene TRBV7-2; no clear D gene. CDR1 is SGHTA, CDR2 FQGNSA, per germline. V lost 7 bases and J lost 8, with 12 bases in between. The CDR3 runs 12 residues. The CDR3 loop reads CASTQWVHEQFF. The CDR3 DNA is TGTGCCAGCACCCAGTGGGTTCATGAGCAGTTCTTC.

This clonotype was seen a handful of times. The gene calls are TRBV4-1 and TRBJ1-2; D is unresolved. CDR1 is MGHRA and CDR2 is YSYEKL in the germline V gene. The CDR3 runs 15 residues. Trimming pared 3 bases from V and 2 bases from J, leaving 13 bases between. CDR3 bases: TGCGCCAGCAGCCACGACCGGACGGTGAACTATGGCTACACCTTC. Residues: CASSHDRTVNYGYTF.

This clonotype was picked up many times. The chain joins TRBV20-1 to TRBJ2-7; D possibly uses TRBD1 or TRBD2 (6 bases each). This CDR3 comprises 13 residues. The germline V gene has CDR1 DFQATT and CDR2 SNEGSKA (reference sequence). V lost 6 bases, J lost 1 base, and 13 bases lay in between. CDR3 sequence reads: CSAGGGGSYEQYF. The CDR3 coding sequence is TGCAGTGCCGGCGGAGGGGGATCCTACGAGCAGTACTTC.

V and J are TRBV10-2 and TRBJ2-3, with unresolved D. Per germline, CDR1 WSHSY and CDR2 SAAADI. This CDR3 region has 14 residues. Trimming cost V 7 bases and J 0 bases, with 11 bases left between them. The CDR3 DNA sequence: TGCGCCAGCAACAAAGAGACTAGCACAGATACGCAGTATTTT. It translates to CASNKETSTDTQYF.

The gene calls are TRBV29-1 and TRBJ2-2; TRBD1 agrees at 10 bases. The CDR3 has 13 residues. Germline V lookup: CDR1 SQVTM, CDR2 ANQGSEA. V dropped 7 bases and J dropped 8; count of bases not matched to a gene: 7. The CDR3 protein is CSAGGQGFGELFF. As DNA, the CDR3 is TGCAGCGCCGGGGGACAGGGGTTTGGGGAGCTGTTTTTT.

The rearrangement joins TRBV20-1 to TRBJ2-3, with D perhaps matching TRBD1 (5 bases). Trimming pared 3 bases from V and 4 bases from J, leaving 14 bases between. Germline values: CDR1 DFQATT, CDR2 SNEGSKA (reference sequence). CDR3 length: 14 amino acids. CDR3 loop: CSASTQGVADTQYF. CDR3 bases: TGCAGTGCTAGTACCCAGGGTGTAGCAGATACGCAGTATTTT.

The rearrangement uses TRBV6-1 and TRBJ1-4, with 7 positions matching TRBD1. The CDR3 spans 14 residues. CDR1 is MNHNS and CDR2 is SASEGT in the germline V gene. Trimming took 4 bases from V and 8 from J; bases not matched to a gene: 7. In nucleotides, the CDR3 is TGTGCCAGCAGTGTAGACAGGGTTCACGAAAAACTGTTTTTT. Amino acid sequence: CASSVDRVHEKLFF.

V gene TRBV7-9 combines with J gene TRBJ2-7; TRBD1 is a possible D gene (6 bases). Looked up from germline, CDR1 is SEHNR and CDR2 is FQNEAQ (reference sequence). With 4 bases removed from V and 6 bases from J, the gap between germline ends came to 13 bases. This CDR3 comprises 13 residues. CDR3 DNA: TGTGCCAGCAGCTCCGGCAGGGGAACCGAGCAGTACTTC. It translates to CASSSGRGTEQYF.

V and J are TRBV7-9 and TRBJ2-1; D not resolved. Germline CDR1 reads SEHNR; CDR2 reads FQNEAQ (reference sequence). CDR3 length: 8 residues. CDR3 protein: CADNEQFF. DNA of the CDR3: TGTGCAGACAATGAGCAGTTCTTC.

The chain links TRBV5-1 to TRBJ2-1; D might be TRBD2 (5 bases). Germline values: CDR1 SGHRS, CDR2 YFSETQ. The CDR3 runs to 16 residues. V was trimmed by 0 bases and J by 0 bases, leaving 10 bases between them. The CDR3 region has the DNA TGCGCCAGCAGCTTGGTGTCGGGGAGCTCCTACAATGAGCAGTTCTTC. Protein: CASSLVSGSSYNEQFF.

This clonotype was seen more than once but under ten times. The chain couples TRBV5-1 to TRBJ2-3, with TRBD2 matching over 9 bases. CDR3 size: 13 residues. Germline CDR1 and CDR2: SGHRS and YFSETQ. V lost 6 bases to trimming and J lost 4 bases; unmatched junction nucleotides: 3. For the CDR3, the DNA is TGCGCCAGCATTAGCGGGAGCTCAGATACGCAGTATTTT. Encoded protein: CASISGSSDTQYF.

This chain joins TRBV13 and TRBJ2-1, with 9 bases matching TRBD2. CDR1 is PRHDT, CDR2 FYEKMQ, per germline (reference sequence). Unmatched junction bases numbered 4, after V lost 2 bases and J lost 5 bases. The CDR3 loop spans 15 amino acids. The CDR3 DNA is TGTGCCAGCAGCTTAATGACTAGCGGCCACAATGAGCAGTTCTTC. It codes for CASSLMTSGHNEQFF.

V and J are TRBV24-1 and TRBJ1-5; maybe TRBD1 (5 bases). This CDR3 is built from 16 residues. The V end was cut by 3 bases, the J end by 0 bases, with 11 bases between. Germline V gene sequence: CDR1 KGHDR, CDR2 SFDVKD. The CDR3 loop reads CATSDAGRNSNQPQHF. The CDR3 bases are TGTGCCACCAGTGATGCGGGACGGAATAGCAATCAGCCCCAGCATTTT.

This chain links TRBV12-3 or TRBV12-4 with TRBJ1-1, with TRBD1 matching 9 bases. CDR3 length equals 16 residues. Germline trimming cut 7 bases from V and 2 bases from J; bases unmatched to any gene: 11. CDR3 loop: CASTVRDREGNTEAFF. The CDR3, as DNA: TGTGCCAGCACTGTCCGGGACAGGGAGGGCAACACTGAAGCTTTCTTT.

This clonotype has more than one count but fewer than ten. The V call is TRBV5-1, the J call TRBJ1-1; D is unclear. Trimming removed 2 bases from V and 1 base from J, with 18 bases in between. The CDR3 is made up of 17 amino acids. Germline V gene lookup returns CDR1 SGHRS and CDR2 YFSETQ. The DNA for the CDR3 is TGCGCCAGCAGCTTTTTTGTAGGTGTTCAGGAGAACACTGAAGCTTTCTTT. Its protein is CASSFFVGVQENTEAFF.

The V gene is TRBV20-1, the J gene TRBJ1-3, with D uncertain. The CDR3 length is 14 residues. With 3 bases removed from V and 0 bases from J, the gap between germline ends came to 9 bases. Germline loops: CDR1 DFQATT, CDR2 SNEGSKA (reference sequence). The CDR3 reads CSASDRFSGNTIYF. The DNA of the CDR3 is TGCAGTGCTAGTGATCGGTTCTCTGGAAACACCATATATTTT.

The chain recombines TRBV4-1 with TRBJ2-3, with D unclear. The CDR3 is made up of 16 amino acids. Trimming pared 1 base from V and 2 bases from J, leaving 13 bases between. The germline CDR1 and CDR2 sequences are MGHRA and YSYEKL. This CDR3 is CASSQVPGLPTDTQYF. The CDR3 nucleotides are TGCGCCAGCAGCCAAGTCCCCGGTCTACCCACAGATACGCAGTATTTT.

The chain employs TRBV4-1 and TRBJ2-5; D might be TRBD2 (6 bases). V gave up 3 bases and J gave up 1 base, with 12 bases separating them. This CDR3 has 15 residues. The germline V gene has CDR1 MGHRA and CDR2 YSYEKL. The DNA for the CDR3 is TGCGCCAGCAGCCATGTAGCGGTGGGCCAAGAGACCCAGTACTTC. This gives the protein CASSHVAVGQETQYF.

This clonotype was found a few times. The chain is built from TRBV12-3 or TRBV12-4 and TRBJ1-4; D gene unclear. The CDR3 runs 13 residues. V gave up 3 bases and J gave up 7 bases, with 9 bases separating them. This CDR3 is CASSFTGPEKLFF. The CDR3 DNA reads TGTGCCAGCAGTTTTACTGGACCTGAAAAACTGTTTTTT.

CDR3 coding DNA: TGCGCCAGCAGCCAAGAGTATGGGACTAGCGGGGATACTAGCACAGATACGCAGTATTTT. Translated, it gives CASSQEYGTSGDTSTDTQYF. V is TRBV4-1 and J is TRBJ2-3, with 13 bases lining up with TRBD2. The CDR3 is 20 amino acids. The germline V gene has CDR1 MGHRA and CDR2 YSYEKL. V gave up 0 bases and J gave up 0 bases; unmatched junction bases: 9.

V usage is TRBV10-3 and J usage is TRBJ2-6; D possibly uses TRBD1 or TRBD2 (6 bases each). Germline loops: CDR1 ENHRY, CDR2 SYGVKD. The CDR3 loop spans 18 amino acids. The ends were cut back, 3 bases at V and 4 bases at J, with 19 bases in the middle. CDR3 residues: CAISDRGPLWEGANVLTF. CDR3 bases: TGTGCCATCAGTGATCGGGGGCCGCTATGGGAGGGGGCCAACGTCCTGACTTTC.

The chain carries TRBV6-6 and TRBJ1-6; no definite D call. V lost 2 bases and J lost 9, with 14 bases in between. The CDR3 runs to 15 residues. Per germline, CDR1 MNHNY and CDR2 SVGAGI (reference sequence). CDR3 sequence reads: CASSYGPASGSPLHF. The CDR3 DNA reads TGTGCCAGCAGTTACGGTCCGGCTTCTGGTTCACCCCTCCACTTT.